The clone carrying this T cell receptor beta chain was seen a few times. The antigen is not known. MiXCR, applied by TCRdb to the 5' RACE reads, yields one record per CDR3 protein. The table records approximately 65,000 distinct CDR3 sequences, over 15% of them present only once. These data are taken from a study of T-cell memory formation after mild COVID-19. Across the study: Across donors, TCR clusters were largely donor specific. Study observations and caveats: Contracting CD4+ clones lay largely in CM and EM, with CD8+ ones residing in EMRA.

Trimming pared 3 bases from V and 5 bases from J, leaving 10 bases between. Germline V lookup: CDR1 GTSNPN, CDR2 SVGIG (reference sequence). CDR3 size: 13 residues. The chain carries TRBV30 and TRBJ2-2; D not resolved. Sequencing used PBMCs or a T cell subset sorted from them (not recorded which). This sequence originates from an adult woman who had mild COVID-19 (a few samples of this study predate the infection). Cell type and time point are not known. CDR3 in DNA: TGTGCCTGGAGACGGAAGACGACCGGGGAGCTGTTTTTT. Translated, it gives CAWRRKTTGELFF.